This T cell receptor (beta chain) was sequenced during a study of T cell responses to AZD1222 COVID-19 vaccine. Sequencing was performed with immunoSEQ multiplex PCR; in TCRdb, only in-frame clones are kept and a portion is missing. This table holds some 150,000 clones, about 92% found once. V gave up 3 bases and J gave up 3 bases; unmatched junction bases: 7. The CDR3 runs to 15 residues. Germline CDR1 SQVTM, CDR2 ANQGSEA. Specimen: peripheral blood, collected 28 days after the second AZD1222 dose. The rearrangement uses TRBV29-1 and TRBJ2-7; 11 bases map to TRBD1. The source of this sequence is an adult who received the AZD1222 COVID-19 vaccine. The DNA of the CDR3 is TGCAGCGTTGAGTATGGGACAGGGGGAGTCTACGAGCAGTACTTC. As protein: CSVEYGTGGVYEQYF.